The entry below gives a single TCR beta chain sequence along with its context. This clonotype was observed many times. Its binding antigen is unknown. The input lacks base qualities; no much larger clone sits a single base away. The library relied on 5' RACE. The sequencer listed for this sample is Illumina HiSeq 2500. The second PCR ran for roughly 6 to 11 cycles and used a J-beta primer mix along with a sample-barcoded 5' primer. A template-switch 5' adaptor carrying 12 random nucleotides introduced a unique molecular identifier onto each TCR beta cDNA molecule. At least 3 million CDR3-containing paired-end reads were obtained from each sample. First-strand cDNA was synthesized from all RNA with the Mint cDNA synthesis kit, primed by a TRBC-specific oligonucleotide. Following uracil-DNA glycosylase treatment, all cDNA underwent a first 18-cycle PCR with the universal primers M1SS and BC2_uni_R. Per the original workflow: Normalization of each sample was performed by random selection of 1 million high-quality reads, each carrying a distinct molecular identifier. Reads sharing molecular identifiers were discarded rather than binned into consensus sequences. MiTCR, run with a Q25 quality threshold and the strictest error-elimination algorithm, handled CDR3 identification, clonotype clustering and error correction. A nonparametric unseen species model with Euler transformation was used to estimate a lower bound on total TCR beta diversity. The public reads were reanalyzed by TCRdb: fastp trimming at Q25, MiXCR alignment, in-frame beta chains only. Entries are consolidated by CDR3 protein sequence, retaining the most common genes and DNA. The V and J calls shown here were made by TCRdb, not taken from the authors' results. The sample table records around 1,500,000 distinct CDR3 sequences; 25% to 30% of these occur just once. The ten biggest clones cover about 7.7% of the sample.

The sample is drawn from a study of blood T cells in healthy people across ages (dated by TCRdb to the mid-2010s). Context from the whole study: Template switching captured roughly one uniquely barcoded TCR beta cDNA molecule per two T cells in model experiments. Four age groups were formed from the donors: young (average approximately 16 years), middle-aged (roughly 38), aged (around 68) and long-lived (82). Using the same blood draw, the study looked at two additional independent replicas of 1 million unique cDNA reads for two donors, one aged 18 to 30 and the other aged 80 or older. To avoid experimental bias, donors of different ages were spread randomly across the sequencing lanes. Using deep sequencing normalized with unique cDNA molecular identifiers, the study measured how TCR beta repertoire diversity changes with age. On the study overall, not on this receptor specifically: As age increased, observed TCR beta diversity per million T cells dropped in a roughly linear way, and a significant reduction was already evident by age around 41. Estimates of total diversity based on one million sequenced T cells were considered lower bounds and underestimates. The CMV infection status of donors was not known, potentially confounding age-related changes in expanded clonotypes. Observed TCR beta diversity correlated strongly with the percentage of naive T cells measured by flow cytometry. Compared with the aged group, more naive CD4+ T cells, fewer expanded clones and increased TCR diversity were shown by the long-lived group, suggesting age selection. Bulk unsorted PBMC profiling prevented conclusive comparison of naive and antigen-experienced compartments.

The donors were under 40 Caucasian individuals from Russia, aged roughly 6 to 100 years, who were systemically healthy. Around 10 milliliters of peripheral blood were drawn from each donor into EDTA-treated Vacutainer tubes. PBMCs were isolated by Ficoll-Paque density-gradient centrifugation, with at least 7 million obtained per sample. Total RNA was extracted from PBMCs with Trizol reagent, with at least 6 micrograms obtained per sample. Naive CD45RAhigh/CD27high T cell percentages were measured by flow cytometry on a PBMC aliquot from every donor. The CDR3 contains 11 residues, cysteine and phenylalanine counted. The CDR3 DNA has 33 bases and is translated from base 1. CDR1 and CDR2, looked up from the germline V gene, are SQVTM and ANQGSEA. Trimming at the junction amounts to 7 bases on V and 5 bases on J, and the germline ends lie 12 bases apart.

Recombination connected TRBV29-1 to TRBJ2-7; too little of a D gene remains to name it. Source material: blood. This clonotype was obtained from a woman aged 30 to 39 in good health. The CDR3 protein sequence reads: CSAEVWNEQYF. The DNA sequence reads TGCAGCGCAGAAGTGTGGAACGAGCAGTACTTC.